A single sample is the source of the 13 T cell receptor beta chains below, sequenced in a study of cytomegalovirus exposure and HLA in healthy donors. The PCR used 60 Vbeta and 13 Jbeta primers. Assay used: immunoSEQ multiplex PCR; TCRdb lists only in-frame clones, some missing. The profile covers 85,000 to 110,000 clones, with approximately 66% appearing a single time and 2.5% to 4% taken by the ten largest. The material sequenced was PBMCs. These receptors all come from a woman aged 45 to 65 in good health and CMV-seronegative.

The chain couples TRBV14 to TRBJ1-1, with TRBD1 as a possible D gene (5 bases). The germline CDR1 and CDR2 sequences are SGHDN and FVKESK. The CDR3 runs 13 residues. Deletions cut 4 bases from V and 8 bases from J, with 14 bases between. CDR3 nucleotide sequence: TGTGCCAGCAGCCCCCCGACGGGGGTGGAAGCTTTCTTT. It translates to CASSPPTGVEAFF.

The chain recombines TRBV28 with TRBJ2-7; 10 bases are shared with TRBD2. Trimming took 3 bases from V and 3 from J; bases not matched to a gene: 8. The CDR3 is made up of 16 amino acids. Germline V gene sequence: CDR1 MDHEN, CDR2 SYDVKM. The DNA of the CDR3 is TGTGCCAGCAGTTTGACTAGCGGGTTGACCAGCTACGAGCAGTACTTC. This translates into CASSLTSGLTSYEQYF.

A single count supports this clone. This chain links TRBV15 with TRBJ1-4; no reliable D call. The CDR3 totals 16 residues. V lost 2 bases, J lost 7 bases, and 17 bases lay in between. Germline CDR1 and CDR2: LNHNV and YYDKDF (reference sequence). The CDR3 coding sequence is TGTGCCACCAGCAGATCACCTATATCTCGCCCTGAAAAACTGTTTTTT. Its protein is CATSRSPISRPEKLFF. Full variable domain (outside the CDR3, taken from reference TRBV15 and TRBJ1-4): DAMVIQNPRYQVTQFGKPVTLSCSQTLNHNVMYWYQQKSSQAPKLLFHYYDKDFNNEADTPDNFQSRRPNTSFCFLDIRSPGLGDTAMYLCATSRSPISRPEKLFFGSGTQLSVL.

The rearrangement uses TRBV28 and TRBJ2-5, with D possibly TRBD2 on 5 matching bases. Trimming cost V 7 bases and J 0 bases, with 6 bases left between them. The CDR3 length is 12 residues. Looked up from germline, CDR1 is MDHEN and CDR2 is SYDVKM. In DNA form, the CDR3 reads TGTGCCAGCAAACTAGACCAAGAGACCCAGTACTTC. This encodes CASKLDQETQYF.

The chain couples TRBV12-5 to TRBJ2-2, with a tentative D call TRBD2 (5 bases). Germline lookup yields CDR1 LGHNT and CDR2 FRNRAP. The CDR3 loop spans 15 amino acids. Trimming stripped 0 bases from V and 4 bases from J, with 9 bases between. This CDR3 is CASGLVYSGTGELFF. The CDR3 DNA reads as TGTGCTAGTGGTTTGGTGTACAGCGGCACCGGGGAGCTGTTTTTT.

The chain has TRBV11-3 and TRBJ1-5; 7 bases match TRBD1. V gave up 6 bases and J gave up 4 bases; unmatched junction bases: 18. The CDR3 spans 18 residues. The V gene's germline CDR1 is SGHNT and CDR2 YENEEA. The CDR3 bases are TGTGCCAGCAGACTCGCAGGGGGAAGCCCCACTGAAAATCAGCCCCAGCATTTT. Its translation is CASRLAGGSPTENQPQHF.

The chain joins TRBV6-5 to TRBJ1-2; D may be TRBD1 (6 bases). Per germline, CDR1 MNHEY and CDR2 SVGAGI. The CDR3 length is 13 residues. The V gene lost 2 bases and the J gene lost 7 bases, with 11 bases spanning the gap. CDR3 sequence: CASSYQQGIGYTF. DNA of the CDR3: TGTGCCAGCAGTTACCAACAGGGAATTGGCTACACCTTC.

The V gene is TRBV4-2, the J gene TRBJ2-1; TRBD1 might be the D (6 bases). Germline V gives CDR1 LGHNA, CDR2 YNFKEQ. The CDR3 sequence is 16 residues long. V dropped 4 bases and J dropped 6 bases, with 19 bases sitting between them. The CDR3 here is CASSPAGTTAFNEQFF. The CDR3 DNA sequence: TGTGCCAGCAGCCCCGCCGGGACAACGGCCTTCAATGAGCAGTTCTTC.

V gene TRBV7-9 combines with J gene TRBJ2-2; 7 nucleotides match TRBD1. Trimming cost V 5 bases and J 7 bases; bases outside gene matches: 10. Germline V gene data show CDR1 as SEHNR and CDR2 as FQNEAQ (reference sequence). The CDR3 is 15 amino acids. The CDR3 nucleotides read TGTGCCAGCAGCACCTACAGGGGACGGATCGGGGAGCTGTTTTTT. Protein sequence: CASSTYRGRIGELFF.

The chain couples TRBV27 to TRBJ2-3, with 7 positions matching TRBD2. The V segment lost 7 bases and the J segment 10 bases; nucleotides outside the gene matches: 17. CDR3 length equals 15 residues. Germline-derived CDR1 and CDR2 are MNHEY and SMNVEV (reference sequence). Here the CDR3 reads CASTGAGVGLGAQYF. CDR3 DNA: TGTGCCAGCACCGGGGCGGGGGTCGGCCTTGGTGCGCAGTATTTT.

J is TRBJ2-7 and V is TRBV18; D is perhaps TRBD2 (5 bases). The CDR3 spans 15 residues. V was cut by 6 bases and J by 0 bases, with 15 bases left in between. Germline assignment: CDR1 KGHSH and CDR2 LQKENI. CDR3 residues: CASSRGRRSSYEQYF. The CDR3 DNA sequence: TGTGCCAGCTCCCGCGGGCGCCGAAGCTCCTACGAGCAGTACTTC.

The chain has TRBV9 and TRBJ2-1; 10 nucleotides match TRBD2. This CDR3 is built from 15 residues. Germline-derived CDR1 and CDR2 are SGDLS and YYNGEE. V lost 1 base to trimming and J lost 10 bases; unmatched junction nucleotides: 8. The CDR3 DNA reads TGTGCCAGCAGCGTAAGTCTAGCGGGAGTTTTGGAGCAGTTCTTC. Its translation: CASSVSLAGVLEQFF.

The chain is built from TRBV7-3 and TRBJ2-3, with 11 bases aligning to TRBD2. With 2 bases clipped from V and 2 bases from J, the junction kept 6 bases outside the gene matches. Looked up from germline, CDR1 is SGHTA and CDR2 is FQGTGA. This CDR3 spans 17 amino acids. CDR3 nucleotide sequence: TGTGCCAGCAGCTTAGGGCTAGCGGGAGGCCCCACAGATACGCAGTATTTT. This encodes CASSLGLAGGPTDTQYF.